The TCR beta chain under discussion was sequenced for a study of T cell responses to AZD1222 COVID-19 vaccine. The table came from immunoSEQ multiplex PCR; TCRdb's copy has only in-frame clones and leaves some out. The repertoire holds approximately 70,000 clones, with roughly 88% as singletons. This clone was seen a few times. The antigen is undetermined. Findings of the study overall: Spike-specific TCR repertoires showed rising breadth and depth after two AZD1222 doses.

The V and J ends lost 7 bases and 6 bases, in that order; junction bases with no gene match: 7. CDR1 is LNHDA and CDR2 is SQIVND in the germline V gene (reference sequence). CDR3 length: 14 residues. The material sequenced was peripheral blood, taken 28 days after the second dose of the MenACWY control vaccine. The V and J genes are TRBV19 and TRBJ1-5; 9 bases match TRBD1. The source is an adult who received the MenACWY meningococcal vaccine as a control. CDR3 nucleotide sequence: TGTGCCAGTACCAAACAGGGGGCAGGTCAGCCCCAGCATTTT. Translated, it gives CASTKQGAGQPQHF.